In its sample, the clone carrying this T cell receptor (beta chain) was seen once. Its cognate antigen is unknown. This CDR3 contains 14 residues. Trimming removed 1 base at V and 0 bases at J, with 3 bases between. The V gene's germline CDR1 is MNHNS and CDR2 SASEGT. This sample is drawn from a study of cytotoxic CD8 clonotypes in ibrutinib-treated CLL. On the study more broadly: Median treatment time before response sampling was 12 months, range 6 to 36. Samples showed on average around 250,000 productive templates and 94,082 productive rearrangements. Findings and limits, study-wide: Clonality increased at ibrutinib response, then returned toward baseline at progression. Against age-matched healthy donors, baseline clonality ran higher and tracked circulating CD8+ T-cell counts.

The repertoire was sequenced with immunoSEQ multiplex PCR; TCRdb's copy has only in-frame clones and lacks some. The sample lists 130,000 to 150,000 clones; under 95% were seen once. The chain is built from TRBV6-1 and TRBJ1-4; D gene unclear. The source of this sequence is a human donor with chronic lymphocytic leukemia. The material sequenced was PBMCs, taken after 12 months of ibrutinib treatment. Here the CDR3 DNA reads TGTGCCAGCAGTGAAGTGGCAACTAATGAAAAACTGTTTTTT. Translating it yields CASSEVATNEKLFF.